The 4 T cell receptor beta chains below were found in one sample sequenced in a study of T-cell memory formation after mild COVID-19. From the 5' RACE reads, TCRdb called clonotypes with MiXCR, one entry per CDR3 protein. The sample consists of 550,000 to 600,000 distinct CDR3 sequences, 15% to 20% of them appearing once. Sequenced material: PBMCs or a T cell subset sorted from them (not recorded which). Receptors were obtained from an adult woman who had mild COVID-19 (a few samples of this study predate the infection). Cell type and time point are not known.

This clonotype appeared a few times. The chain joins TRBV10-3 to TRBJ1-1; TRBD1 aligns across 7 bases. There are 17 residues in the CDR3. V shed 2 bases, J shed 1 base, and the junction held 10 bases outside the gene matches. Per germline, CDR1 ENHRY and CDR2 SYGVKD. Here the CDR3 reads CAISEQGRQGPNTEAFF. CDR3 sequence (DNA): TGTGCCATCAGTGAGCAGGGCCGACAGGGACCGAACACTGAAGCTTTCTTT.

This clonotype showed up just a few times. The chain recombines TRBV30 with TRBJ2-5, with D possibly TRBD1 on 6 matching bases. V was shortened by 7 bases and J by 10 bases, with 22 bases between the two germline ends. Per the germline V gene, CDR1 is GTSNPN and CDR2 is SVGIG (reference sequence). This CDR3 is 13 amino acids long. The CDR3 loop is CASMTGTPRIQYF. Here the CDR3 DNA reads TGTGCCTCTATGACAGGTACACCAAGGATCCAGTACTTC.

This clonotype has more than one count but fewer than ten. The rearrangement joins TRBV14 to TRBJ1-1; 8 nucleotides align to TRBD1. Trimming at V came to 3 bases and at J to 0 bases, leaving 3 bases not matched to a gene. Germline CDR1 reads SGHDN; CDR2 reads FVKESK. CDR3 length equals 15 residues. The CDR3 coding sequence is TGTGCCAGCAGCCAGTGGACAGGGCTGAACACTGAAGCTTTCTTT. Its translation: CASSQWTGLNTEAFF.

This chain joins TRBV7-9 and TRBJ2-1; 8 bases match TRBD1. CDR3 length: 14 amino acids. From germline, CDR1 is SEHNR and CDR2 FQNEAQ (reference sequence). The J segment lost 6 bases and the V segment lost 2 bases, leaving 3 bases of the junction unmatched. In DNA, the CDR3 is TGTGCCAGCAGCTTACAGGGGGCTCTCAATGAGCAGTTCTTC. Translating gives CASSLQGALNEQFF.